The rows below give T cell receptor beta chains drawn from one sample of a study of technical replicates of blood from a few donors. Generated by immunoSEQ multiplex PCR, the TCRdb table keeps only in-frame clones and is missing some. The sample has 65,000 to 80,000 clones, roughly 97% seen once; the top ten hold under 0.3%. What was sequenced was T cells isolated from PBMCs. The receptors were sampled from a human donor in good health. Both conserved end residues are part of each CDR3. D genes are given only for firm matches. Clone size is not always given. Where it is, it says once, few, many or a class for expanded clones.

cdr3_aa: CASSFRVGKSTDTQYF
cdr3_nt: TGTGCCAGCAGCTTCAGGGTAGGGAAGAGCACAGATACGCAGTATTTT
v_call: TRBV13
clone_size: NA
d_call: NA
j_call: TRBJ2-3

cdr3_aa: CTSGTTNYEQYF
cdr3_nt: TGCACATCCGGGACTACCAACTACGAGCAGTACTTC
v_call: TRBV6-5
clone_size: NA
d_call: TRBD2
j_call: TRBJ2-7

cdr3_aa: CASSERGTSYEQFF
cdr3_nt: TGTGCCAGCAGTGAAAGGGGGACTAGCTATGAGCAGTTCTTC
v_call: TRBV6-1
clone_size: NA
d_call: TRBD2
j_call: TRBJ2-1

cdr3_aa: CASSYPDRGKNEQYF
cdr3_nt: TGTGCCAGCAGTTACCCGGACAGGGGGAAGAACGAGCAGTACTTC
v_call: TRBV11-3
clone_size: once
d_call: TRBD1
j_call: TRBJ2-7

cdr3_aa: CASSETWNQPQHF
cdr3_nt: TGTGCCAGTAGTGAGACATGGAATCAGCCCCAGCATTTT
v_call: TRBV19
clone_size: NA
d_call: NA
j_call: TRBJ1-5

cdr3_aa: CASSEVGDTEAFF
cdr3_nt: TGTGCCAGCAGTGAAGTCGGGGACACTGAAGCTTTCTTT
v_call: TRBV2
clone_size: once
d_call: NA
j_call: TRBJ1-1

cdr3_aa: CASSPSQGTQETQYF
cdr3_nt: TGTGCCAGCTCACCGTCACAGGGAACCCAAGAGACCCAGTACTTC
v_call: TRBV18
clone_size: NA
d_call: NA
j_call: TRBJ2-5

cdr3_aa: CASGPGTSTEAFF
cdr3_nt: TGTGCTAGTGGTCCGGGGACAAGTACTGAAGCTTTCTTT
v_call: TRBV12-5
clone_size: NA
d_call: NA
j_call: TRBJ1-1

cdr3_aa: CASSLERKVTQYF
cdr3_nt: TGTGCCAGCAGCTTGGAGAGGAAGGTGACCCAGTACTTC
v_call: TRBV5-6
clone_size: NA
d_call: NA
j_call: TRBJ2-5

cdr3_aa: CASSPGGNSYGYTF
cdr3_nt: TGTGCCAGCAGCCCAGGGGGGAATAGCTATGGCTACACCTTC
v_call: TRBV28
clone_size: NA
d_call: TRBD1
j_call: TRBJ1-2

cdr3_aa: CAFAQGLNEKLFF
cdr3_nt: TGTGCCTTCGCCCAGGGCCTCAATGAAAAACTGTTTTTT
v_call: TRBV30
clone_size: NA
d_call: NA
j_call: TRBJ1-4

cdr3_aa: CASGSKGDWNEQFF
cdr3_nt: TGTGCCAGCGGCTCAAAGGGAGACTGGAATGAGCAGTTCTTC
v_call: TRBV14
clone_size: once
d_call: NA
j_call: TRBJ2-1

cdr3_aa: CASSGGVPNEQFF
cdr3_nt: TGCGCCAGCAGTGGGGGGGTACCCAATGAGCAGTTCTTC
v_call: TRBV10-1
clone_size: NA
d_call: NA
j_call: TRBJ2-1

cdr3_aa: CSTITGSTGELFF
cdr3_nt: TGCAGCACTATTACAGGGAGCACCGGGGAGCTGTTTTTT
v_call: TRBV29-1
clone_size: NA
d_call: NA
j_call: TRBJ2-2

cdr3_aa: CASSQVVAGRWGDEQYF
cdr3_nt: TGCGCCAGCAGCCAAGTTGTAGCGGGCCGGTGGGGCGACGAGCAGTACTTC
v_call: TRBV4-3
clone_size: NA
d_call: TRBD2
j_call: TRBJ2-7

cdr3_aa: CASSLLGSQNYGYTF
cdr3_nt: TGTGCCAGCAGTTTATTGGGCAGCCAGAACTATGGCTACACCTTC
v_call: TRBV27
clone_size: NA
d_call: NA
j_call: TRBJ1-2

cdr3_aa: CASSLLAGTYNEQFF
cdr3_nt: TGTGCCAGCAGCCTACTAGCGGGAACCTACAATGAGCAGTTCTTC
v_call: TRBV7-3
clone_size: NA
d_call: TRBD2
j_call: TRBJ2-1

cdr3_aa: CSAERFPEAFF
cdr3_nt: TGCAGTGCCGAGAGGTTCCCTGAAGCTTTCTTT
v_call: TRBV20-1
clone_size: NA
d_call: NA
j_call: TRBJ1-1

cdr3_aa: CASSEWKGAQNTGELFF
cdr3_nt: TGCGCCAGCAGTGAGTGGAAAGGGGCGCAGAACACCGGGGAGCTGTTTTTT
v_call: TRBV10-2
clone_size: NA
d_call: NA
j_call: TRBJ2-2

cdr3_aa: CASSYSFQVAGNTIYF
cdr3_nt: TGTGCCAGCAGTTACTCGTTCCAGGTAGCTGGAAACACCATATATTTT
v_call: TRBV6-5
clone_size: once
d_call: NA
j_call: TRBJ1-3

cdr3_aa: CSVELLTDHNEQFF
cdr3_nt: TGCAGCGTTGAGCTACTAACCGACCACAATGAGCAGTTCTTC
v_call: TRBV29-1
clone_size: NA
d_call: NA
j_call: TRBJ2-1

cdr3_aa: CSVYERTEQYF
cdr3_nt: TGCAGCGTGTACGAGAGGACAGAGCAGTACTTC
v_call: TRBV29-1
clone_size: NA
d_call: NA
j_call: TRBJ2-5

cdr3_aa: CASSFRGDEQYF
cdr3_nt: TGTGCCAGCAGTTTTAGGGGCGACGAGCAGTACTTC
v_call: TRBV27
clone_size: NA
d_call: NA
j_call: TRBJ2-7

cdr3_aa: CASSWTSGTIYEQYF
cdr3_nt: TGCGCCAGCAGCTGGACTAGCGGGACGATCTACGAGCAGTACTTC
v_call: TRBV5-1
clone_size: NA
d_call: TRBD2
j_call: TRBJ2-7

cdr3_aa: CAWSVGANINEKLFF
cdr3_nt: TGTGCCTGGAGTGTAGGGGCCAACATAAATGAAAAACTGTTTTTT
v_call: TRBV30
clone_size: NA
d_call: NA
j_call: TRBJ1-4

cdr3_aa: CASSLSPGTEAHYGYTF
cdr3_nt: TGTGCCAGCAGCTTATCACCCGGGACAGAGGCCCACTATGGCTACACCTTC
v_call: TRBV7-2
clone_size: NA
d_call: TRBD1
j_call: TRBJ1-2

cdr3_aa: CASSPSSGRTEAFF
cdr3_nt: TGCGCCAGCAGTCCCAGTTCTGGGCGAACTGAAGCTTTCTTT
v_call: TRBV5-1
clone_size: NA
d_call: NA
j_call: TRBJ1-1

cdr3_aa: CASSWGLAGGPSKNIQYF
cdr3_nt: TGTGCCAGCAGCTGGGGACTAGCGGGAGGGCCCTCCAAAAACATTCAGTACTTC
v_call: TRBV7-9
clone_size: NA
d_call: TRBD2
j_call: TRBJ2-4

cdr3_aa: CASSVKDRGPRSTGELFF
cdr3_nt: TGTGCCAGCAGCGTCAAGGACAGGGGGCCGAGGAGCACCGGGGAGCTGTTTTTT
v_call: TRBV11-1
clone_size: NA
d_call: TRBD1
j_call: TRBJ2-2

cdr3_aa: CASSQSAASTDTQYF
cdr3_nt: TGTGCCAGCAGCCAATCGGCGGCTAGCACAGATACGCAGTATTTT
v_call: TRBV7-2
clone_size: once
d_call: NA
j_call: TRBJ2-3

cdr3_aa: CASSLYARRYSTDTQYF
cdr3_nt: TGTGCCAGCAGCTTATACGCGCGGAGATATAGCACAGATACGCAGTATTTT
v_call: TRBV7-2
clone_size: once
d_call: NA
j_call: TRBJ2-3

cdr3_aa: CASSLGPWGETQYF
cdr3_nt: TGTGCCAGCAGCTTGGGTCCCTGGGGGGAAACCCAGTACTTC
v_call: TRBV5-5
clone_size: once
d_call: NA
j_call: TRBJ2-5

cdr3_aa: CASSWTGENEQFF
cdr3_nt: TGTGCCAGCAGTTGGACAGGGGAGAATGAGCAGTTCTTC
v_call: TRBV27
clone_size: NA
d_call: TRBD1
j_call: TRBJ2-1

cdr3_aa: CASSYFIYRVPEKLFF
cdr3_nt: TGTGCCAGCAGTTACTTCATTTATCGGGTCCCTGAAAAACTGTTTTTT
v_call: TRBV6-5
clone_size: NA
d_call: NA
j_call: TRBJ1-4

cdr3_aa: CASSETGVVNEQFF
cdr3_nt: TGCGCCAGCAGCGAAACAGGGGTGGTCAATGAGCAGTTCTTC
v_call: TRBV5-1
clone_size: NA
d_call: TRBD1
j_call: TRBJ2-1